Each of the 23 T cell receptor beta chains below was sequenced from the same sample in a study of cytomegalovirus exposure and HLA in healthy donors. TCRdb's table, derived via immunoSEQ multiplex PCR, lists solely in-frame clones and lacks some. The table shows more than 140,000 clones, with about 89% occurring only once. What was sequenced was PBMCs. The receptors shown here come from a woman aged 18 to 35 in good health and CMV-seropositive.

The V gene is TRBV5-1, the J gene TRBJ2-1; D unresolved. Trimming removed 2 bases from V and 2 bases from J, with 11 bases in between. This CDR3 comprises 15 residues. Germline V gives CDR1 SGHRS, CDR2 YFSETQ. In nucleotides, the CDR3 is TGCGCCAGCAGCTTTGACTCCCAGACCTACAATGAGCAGTTCTTC. Translating it yields CASSFDSQTYNEQFF.

The V call is TRBV14, the J call TRBJ2-5; 11 nucleotides match TRBD2. J lost 1 base, V lost 4 bases, and 11 bases had no gene match. Germline-derived CDR1 and CDR2 are SGHDN and FVKESK. The CDR3 totals 18 residues. The CDR3 sequence is CASSPGTSGAYSQETQYF. The CDR3 coding sequence is TGTGCCAGCAGCCCCGGGACTAGCGGAGCATACTCCCAAGAGACCCAGTACTTC.

The rearrangement uses TRBV30 and TRBJ2-7; maybe TRBD2 (6 bases). Germline assignment: CDR1 GTSNPN and CDR2 SVGIG (reference sequence). The CDR3 totals 15 residues. The V gene lost 1 base and the J gene lost 2 bases, with 15 bases spanning the gap. CDR3: CAWSAGLLETYEQYF. The CDR3, as DNA: TGTGCCTGGAGTGCTGGACTACTCGAAACCTACGAGCAGTACTTC.

The chain is built from TRBV6-4 and TRBJ2-1, with TRBD2 matching 9 bases. Germline trimming cut 6 bases from V and 4 bases from J; bases unmatched to any gene: 7. The CDR3 extends over 15 amino acids. Looked up from germline, CDR1 is MRHNA and CDR2 is SNTAGT. The CDR3 region is CASSLISGGYNEQFF. The CDR3 coding sequence is TGTGCCAGCAGCCTAATTAGCGGGGGATACAATGAGCAGTTCTTC.

This chain links TRBV2 with TRBJ2-7; possibly TRBD1 for D (5 bases). The CDR3 spans 18 residues. The V gene lost 3 bases and the J gene lost 2 bases, with 23 bases spanning the gap. Germline assignment: CDR1 SNHLY and CDR2 FYNNEI. CDR3 coding DNA: TGTGCCAGCAGTGAGGTCCAGGGCGGCCTAATGACTCCCTACGAGCAGTACTTC. Its translation is CASSEVQGGLMTPYEQYF.

There are a few counts of this clone. This sequence joins TRBV2 and TRBJ2-5, with TRBD1 matching 11 bases. The ends lost 4 bases at V and 4 bases at J; junction bases unmatched: 2. The CDR3 covers 14 residues. CDR1 and CDR2 from the germline V gene are SNHLY and FYNNEI. CDR3 in DNA: TGTGCCAGCAGTGGGACAGGGGGCGCAGAGACCCAGTACTTC. This codes for CASSGTGGAETQYF.

In regard to this clone: This specimen includes other DNA sequences encoding the same CDR3. The chain recombines TRBV15 with TRBJ1-5; the match to TRBD1 covers 7 bases. Germline V gene lookup returns CDR1 LNHNV and CDR2 YYDKDF (reference sequence). J gave up 7 bases and V 0 bases, and 3 bases lay outside the gene matches. The CDR3 totals 14 residues. The CDR3 bases are TGTGCCACCAGCAGAGAAGGGGGCGGCCAGCCCCAGCATTTT. Translated: CATSREGGGQPQHF.

The chain employs TRBV5-1 and TRBJ2-2, with TRBD2 identical over 7 bases. Germline loops: CDR1 SGHRS, CDR2 YFSETQ. This CDR3 comprises 16 residues. The V segment lost 4 bases and the J segment 0 bases; nucleotides outside the gene matches: 6. CDR3 protein: CASSRGGGTNTGELFF. As DNA, the CDR3 is TGCGCCAGCAGCCGGGGCGGGGGTACGAACACCGGGGAGCTGTTTTTT.

Remarks on this clone: Other DNA sequences of this sample code for an identical CDR3. In DNA form, the CDR3 reads TGTGCCAGCAGCTCCCCGGGACAGGGAAACTATGGCTACACCTTC. Translating it yields CASSSPGQGNYGYTF. The J gene is TRBJ1-2, the V gene TRBV5-6; 9 bases align to TRBD1. Trimming cost V 3 bases and J 2 bases; bases outside gene matches: 5. The germline V gene has CDR1 SGHDT and CDR2 YYEEEE. This CDR3 comprises 15 residues.

The V gene is TRBV9, the J gene TRBJ2-1, with D perhaps matching TRBD2 (5 bases). Germline lookup yields CDR1 SGDLS and CDR2 YYNGEE. The V end lost 0 bases, the J end lost 0 bases, and 7 bases lay between the germline ends. The length of the CDR3 is 15 residues. CDR3 coding DNA: TGTGCCAGCAGCGTAGAACGGGGCTCCTACAATGAGCAGTTCTTC. Protein sequence: CASSVERGSYNEQFF.

The rearrangement uses TRBV6-1 and TRBJ1-1; TRBD1 agrees at 10 bases. Germline V gene sequence: CDR1 MNHNS, CDR2 SASEGT. This CDR3 is 14 amino acids long. Trimming removed 6 bases from V and 5 bases from J; junction bases left unmatched: 6. CDR3 region: CASRRQGAGTEAFF. CDR3 sequence (DNA): TGTGCCAGCAGAAGACAGGGGGCGGGGACTGAAGCTTTCTTT.

The CDR3 reads CASSSPRAARTYEQYF. In nucleotides, the CDR3 is TGTGCCAGCAGTTCCCCCAGGGCGGCTAGAACCTACGAGCAGTACTTC. The genes are TRBV6-6 and TRBJ2-7; TRBD1 is a possible D gene (5 bases). This CDR3 comprises 16 residues. Germline V gives CDR1 MNHNY, CDR2 SVGAGI (reference sequence). V was pared by 4 bases and J by 2 bases, with 18 bases between.

This clone was picked up one time. This chain connects TRBV18 to TRBJ2-7, with D unresolved. CDR3 size: 14 residues. V was trimmed by 3 bases and J by 0 bases, leaving 9 bases between them. Germline CDR1 reads KGHSH; CDR2 reads LQKENI. The CDR3 nucleotides are TGTGCCAGCTCACCGACGACAACCTCCTACGAGCAGTACTTC. Translation: CASSPTTTSYEQYF.

The V and J genes are TRBV14 and TRBJ2-5; TRBD1 aligns across 10 bases. The CDR3 contains 16 residues. In germline, CDR1 is SGHDN, CDR2 FVKESK. After removal of 2 bases from V and 2 bases from J, the junction contained 5 bases not matched to a gene. The CDR3 DNA sequence: TGTGCCAGCAGCCAAATGACAGGGGGCTTACAAGAGACCCAGTACTTC. Translated: CASSQMTGGLQETQYF.

The CDR3 DNA follows: TGTGCCAGCAGCGTAGAAGGACCAGGGGCGGCAAATGAAAAACTGTTTTTT. This gives the protein CASSVEGPGAANEKLFF. The gene calls are TRBV9 and TRBJ1-4; TRBD1 might be the D (6 bases). Germline CDR1 and CDR2: SGDLS and YYNGEE. The CDR3 is made up of 17 amino acids. The V end was cut by 0 bases, the J end by 5 bases, with 17 bases between.

This clone was observed a single time. The V and J genes are TRBV11-3 and TRBJ2-7; a possible D gene is TRBD2 (5 bases). CDR1 and CDR2 from the germline V gene are SGHNT and YENEEA. V gave up 2 bases and J gave up 9 bases, with 14 bases separating them. This CDR3 contains 13 residues. In DNA form, the CDR3 reads TGTGCCAGCAGCTTATCCTGGGCGAGGGTGCAGTACTTC. It encodes CASSLSWARVQYF. Filled out from reference TRBV11-3 and TRBJ2-7, the complete variable domain reads EAGVVQSPRYKIIEKKQPVAFWCNPISGHNTLYWYLQNLGQGPELLIRYENEEAVDDSQLPKDRFSAERLKGVDSTLKIQPAELGDSAVYLCASSLSWARVQYFGPGTRLTVT.

V usage is TRBV12-5 and J usage is TRBJ1-4, with 9 bases identical to TRBD1. Germline CDR1 LGHNT, CDR2 FRNRAP. This CDR3 is 20 amino acids long. The junction had 15 bases not matched to a gene; V was cut back by 4 bases and J by 0 bases. This CDR3 is CASGSTPKDRGSPTNEKLFF. As DNA, the CDR3 is TGTGCTAGTGGTTCGACCCCTAAGGACAGGGGATCCCCAACTAATGAAAAACTGTTTTTT.

The CDR3 reads CSAPRGLAGGVEQFF. The CDR3 nucleotides are TGCAGCGCACCTCGGGGACTAGCGGGGGGTGTTGAGCAGTTCTTC. The J gene is TRBJ2-1, the V gene TRBV29-1; 15 bases align to TRBD2. The CDR3 sequence is 15 residues long. Trimming cost V 7 bases and J 9 bases; bases outside gene matches: 10. Germline lookup yields CDR1 SQVTM and CDR2 ANQGSEA.

This chain connects TRBV30 to TRBJ2-5; 8 nucleotides line up with TRBD2. Germline V gene lookup returns CDR1 GTSNPN and CDR2 SVGIG (reference sequence). The CDR3 has 15 amino acids. Trimming removed 0 bases from V and 4 bases from J; junction bases left unmatched: 7. CDR3 sequence (DNA): TGTGCCTGGAGTGTTGGAGCGGGAGTCGGAGAGACCCAGTACTTC. Encoded protein: CAWSVGAGVGETQYF. The variable domain in full, completed from reference TRBV30 and TRBJ2-5, reads SQTIHQWPATLVQPVGSPLSLECTVEGTSNPNLYWYRQAAGRGLQLLFYSVGIGQISSEVPQNLSASRPQDRQFILSSKKLLLSDSGFYLCAWSVGAGVGETQYFGPGTRLLVL.

DNA of the CDR3: TGTGCCTGGAGTTGGCAACAGGGTTATGGCTACACCTTC. Its protein product is CAWSWQQGYGYTF. This chain connects TRBV30 to TRBJ1-2; the D gene is possibly TRBD1 (6 bases). The germline CDR1 and CDR2 sequences are GTSNPN and SVGIG (reference sequence). V was pared by 2 bases and J by 5 bases, with 12 bases between. The CDR3 runs to 13 residues. Combining the CDR3 with reference TRBV30 and TRBJ1-2 gives the whole variable domain SQTIHQWPATLVQPVGSPLSLECTVEGTSNPNLYWYRQAAGRGLQLLFYSVGIGQISSEVPQNLSASRPQDRQFILSSKKLLLSDSGFYLCAWSWQQGYGYTFGSGTRLTVV.

J is TRBJ2-5 and V is TRBV6-5, with D possibly TRBD2 on 6 matching bases. Trimming removed 0 bases at V and 1 base at J, with 9 bases between. Germline CDR1 and CDR2: MNHEY and SVGAGI. This CDR3 contains 15 residues. The CDR3 coding sequence is TGTGCCAGCAGTTACTCGGCGGGAACCCAAGAGACCCAGTACTTC. It translates to CASSYSAGTQETQYF.

J is TRBJ1-3 and V is TRBV14; D not certain. The CDR3 runs to 11 residues. V was cut by 8 bases and J by 7 bases, with 9 bases left in between. Germline V CDR1 and CDR2: SGHDN, FVKESK. The CDR3 reads CASASGNTIYF. The CDR3 bases are TGTGCCAGCGCGTCGGGGAACACCATATATTTT.

The gene calls are TRBV4-1 and TRBJ2-3; 7 nucleotides match TRBD1. The CDR3 sequence is 16 residues long. V was pared by 1 base and J by 0 bases, with 4 bases of the junction left unmatched. Germline-derived CDR1 and CDR2 are MGHRA and YSYEKL. This CDR3 is CASSQGTGPSTDTQYF. Here the CDR3 DNA reads TGCGCCAGCAGCCAAGGGACAGGCCCTAGCACAGATACGCAGTATTTT.